Only one count was recorded for the clone carrying this T cell receptor (beta chain). This sample is drawn from a study of blood T cell repertoires in COVID-19. Across the study: Both acute and convalescent COVID-19 samples were obtained from the United States, Italy and Spain. T cells, B-cell-depleted T cells, or PBMCs provided the cDNA or gDNA that served as material.

Germline CDR1 reads SGHTS; CDR2 reads YDEGEE. The CDR3 is 16 residues long. The V end lost 0 bases, the J end lost 2 bases, and 9 bases lay between the germline ends. In the original analysis: Nucleated cell counts were estimated from reference gene primer amplification. Assay: immunoSEQ multiplex PCR; the TCRdb copy retains only in-frame clones and omits some. The DNA was the basis for D and trimming; V, J and clone size are from that table. The table includes roughly 200,000 clones, 80% to 95% detected once. This TCR came from a man over 45 with acute or convalescent COVID-19. Sequences were obtained from peripheral blood. The chain employs TRBV5-8 and TRBJ1-6; tentatively, D is TRBD1 (6 bases). The chain's CDR3 is CASSLGGQPYNSPLHF. The DNA for the CDR3 is TGTGCCAGCAGCTTGGGTGGACAGCCCTATAATTCACCCCTCCACTTT.